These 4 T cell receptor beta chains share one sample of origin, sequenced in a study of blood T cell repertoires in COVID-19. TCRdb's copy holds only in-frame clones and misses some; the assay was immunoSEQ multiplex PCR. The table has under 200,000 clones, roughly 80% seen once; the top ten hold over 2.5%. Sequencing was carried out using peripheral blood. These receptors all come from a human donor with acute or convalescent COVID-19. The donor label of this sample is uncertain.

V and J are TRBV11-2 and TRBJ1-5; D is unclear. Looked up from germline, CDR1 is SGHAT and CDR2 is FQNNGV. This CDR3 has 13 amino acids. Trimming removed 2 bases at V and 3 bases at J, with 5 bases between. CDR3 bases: TGTGCCAGCAGCTTACAGGACAATCAGCCCCAGCATTTT. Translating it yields CASSLQDNQPQHF.

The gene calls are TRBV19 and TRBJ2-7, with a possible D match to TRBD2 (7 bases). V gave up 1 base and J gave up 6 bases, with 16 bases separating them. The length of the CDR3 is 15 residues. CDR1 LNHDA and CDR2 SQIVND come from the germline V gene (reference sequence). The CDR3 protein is CASSIVGGPLAEQYF. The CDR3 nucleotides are TGTGCCAGTAGTATAGTCGGGGGGCCGCTTGCCGAGCAGTACTTC.

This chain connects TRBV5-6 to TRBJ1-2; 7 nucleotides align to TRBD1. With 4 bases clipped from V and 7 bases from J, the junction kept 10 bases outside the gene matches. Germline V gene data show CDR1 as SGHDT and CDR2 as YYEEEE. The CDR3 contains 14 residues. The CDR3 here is CASSAQTGAGGYTF. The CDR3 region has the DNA TGTGCCAGCAGCGCGCAAACAGGGGCGGGTGGCTACACCTTC.

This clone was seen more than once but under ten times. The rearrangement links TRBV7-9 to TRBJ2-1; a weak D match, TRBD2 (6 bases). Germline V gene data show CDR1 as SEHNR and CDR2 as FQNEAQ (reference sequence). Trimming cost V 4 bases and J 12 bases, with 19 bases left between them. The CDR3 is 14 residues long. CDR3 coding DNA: TGTGCCAGCAGCTACCGGGACTCGGCCGTTACGCAGTTCTTC. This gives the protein CASSYRDSAVTQFF.